The source of this T cell receptor (beta chain) is a study of neoadjuvant anti-PD-1 for oral cavity cancer. These newly diagnosed stage II-IVA oral cavity squamous cell carcinoma patients had no prior systemic or radiation treatment. Using immunoSEQ multiplex PCR, the repertoire was profiled, and TCRdb retains in-frame clones only, with some absent. The sample carries more than 10,000 clones, around 60% recorded once. Germline-derived CDR1 and CDR2 are MNHEY and SVGAGI. The CDR3 length is 12 residues. The V and J ends lost 10 bases and 0 bases respectively, with 7 bases between them. This specimen consisted of PBMCs, obtained before nivolumab (anti-PD-1) treatment. The clonotype comes from a person between 40 and 79 years old with oral cavity squamous cell carcinoma. This chain joins TRBV6-5 and TRBJ1-5, with D uncertain. The CDR3 spells CATGDSNQPQHF. The CDR3 nucleotides are TGTGCCACCGGGGATAGCAATCAGCCCCAGCATTTT.